This passage covers 21 T cell receptor beta chains from one sample sequenced in a study of shared clonotypes between healthy human individuals. The data were produced by immunoSEQ multiplex PCR, yet TCRdb's version contains in-frame clones alone and is incomplete. The sample has hundreds of thousands of clones; less than 80% are singletons. Sequencing used memory CD4+ T cells sorted from blood. Subset in this sample: CD45RA-negative fraction. The receptor set was obtained from a young woman in good health.

The chain uses TRBV9 and TRBJ2-3, with D perhaps matching TRBD2 (7 bases). Germline V gene data show CDR1 as SGDLS and CDR2 as YYNGEE. Trimming removed 2 bases from V and 1 base from J, with 11 bases in between. The CDR3 is 15 residues long. The CDR3 sequence: CASSVLGGGTDTQYF. Written as DNA, the CDR3 is TGTGCCAGCAGCGTCCTAGGGGGGGGCACAGATACGCAGTATTTT. The full variable domain, completed using reference TRBV9 and TRBJ2-3, is DSGVTQTPKHLITATGQRVTLRCSPRSGDLSVYWYQQSLDQGLQFLIQYYNGEERAKGNILERFSAQQFPDLHSELNLSSLELGDSALYFCASSVLGGGTDTQYFGPGTRLTVL.

This clone was counted ten times or more. This sequence joins TRBV5-4 and TRBJ2-3, with D perhaps matching TRBD1 (5 bases). Germline loops: CDR1 SGHNT, CDR2 YYREEE (reference sequence). V lost 1 base and J lost 0, with 15 bases in between. There are 17 residues in the CDR3. This CDR3 reads CASSLWGRHSSTDTQYF. CDR3 DNA sequence: TGTGCCAGCAGCTTGTGGGGCAGGCACTCTAGCACAGATACGCAGTATTTT.

The table lists this clone with a count of one. This chain connects TRBV7-8 to TRBJ2-1; the D call may be TRBD1 or TRBD2 (6 bases each). Germline assignment: CDR1 SGHVS and CDR2 FQNEAQ. The CDR3 runs 17 residues. The V gene lost 6 bases and the J gene lost 8 bases, with 26 bases spanning the gap. The CDR3 here is CASRIRAFAGKGDEQFF. In DNA, the CDR3 is TGTGCCAGCAGAATAAGAGCGTTCGCGGGAAAGGGGGATGAGCAGTTCTTC.

V is TRBV28 and J is TRBJ2-3; TRBD2 matches 9 bases. CDR1 MDHEN and CDR2 SYDVKM come from the germline V gene. The trim removed 6 bases at V and 10 bases at J, leaving 14 bases unmatched. The CDR3 covers 15 residues. This chain's CDR3 is CASSSLAGPFGAQYF. For the CDR3, the DNA is TGTGCCAGCAGCTCTCTAGCGGGGCCCTTCGGGGCGCAGTATTTT. The full variable domain, completed using reference TRBV28 and TRBJ2-3, is DVKVTQSSRYLVKRTGEKVFLECVQDMDHENMFWYRQDPGLGLRLIYFSYDVKMKEKGDIPEGYSVSREKKERFSLILESASTNQTSMYLCASSSLAGPFGAQYFGPGTRLTVL.

This sequence joins TRBV6-1 and TRBJ2-1; 14 nucleotides agree with TRBD2. CDR1 MNHNS and CDR2 SASEGT come from the germline V gene. The V gene end was trimmed by 1 base and the J gene end by 12 bases; junction bases not matched to a gene: 5. This CDR3 has 15 amino acids. The CDR3 DNA reads TGTGCCAGCAGTGAAGAGGGACTAGCGGGAGAGTGGCAGTTCTTC. Residues: CASSEEGLAGEWQFF.

Worth noting for this clone: A much more abundant neighbour one base away suggests this may be a read error. Other DNA sequences in this specimen translate into the identical CDR3. The gene calls are TRBV18 and TRBJ1-1; 9 nucleotides match TRBD1. The CDR3 is 14 amino acids. The germline V gene has CDR1 KGHSH and CDR2 LQKENI. V gave up 6 bases and J gave up 1 base; unmatched junction bases: 3. The CDR3 is CASSLQGANTEAFF. In DNA, the CDR3 is TGTGCCAGCTCGCTACAGGGGGCGAACACTGAAGCTTTCTTT. The full variable domain, its missing parts supplied by reference TRBV18 and TRBJ1-1, is NAGVMQNPRHLVRRRGQEARLRCSPMKGHSHVYWYRQLPEEGLKFMVYLQKENIIDESGMPKERFSAEFPKEGPSILRIQQVVRGDSAAYFCASSLQGANTEAFFGQGTRLTVV.

The rearrangement uses TRBV27 and TRBJ2-3, with TRBD2 identical over 8 bases. The CDR3 is 15 residues long. Germline lookup yields CDR1 MNHEY and CDR2 SMNVEV (reference sequence). Trimming cost V 6 bases and J 5 bases; bases outside gene matches: 10. The CDR3 is CASSYTGRGEDTQYF. DNA for the CDR3: TGTGCCAGCAGCTATACCGGGAGGGGGGAAGATACGCAGTATTTT.

This chain uses TRBV30 with TRBJ2-3, with 11 bases that match TRBD2. Germline V CDR1 and CDR2: GTSNPN, SVGIG (reference sequence). J gave up 2 bases and V 5 bases, and 6 bases lay outside the gene matches. The CDR3 consists of 15 residues. For the CDR3, the DNA is TGTGCCTGGGCCGGGACTAGCGGCTACACAGATACGCAGTATTTT. This gives the protein CAWAGTSGYTDTQYF.

The CDR3 coding sequence is TGTGCCAGCAGTTTATCGAGGGCCCTCTCCTACGAGCAGTACTTC. Translated, it gives CASSLSRALSYEQYF. The J gene is TRBJ2-7, the V gene TRBV27; D might be TRBD2 (5 bases). The CDR3 sequence is 15 residues long. Per the germline V gene, CDR1 is MNHEY and CDR2 is SMNVEV (reference sequence). V was cut by 0 bases and J by 0 bases, with 9 bases left in between.

This clone was observed a few times. The junction departs from germline at one end; a sequencing error may be responsible. This chain joins TRBV28 and TRBJ2-7; 8 positions agree with TRBD1. CDR1 is MDHEN and CDR2 is SYDVKM in the germline V gene. The CDR3 loop spans 11 amino acids. The CDR3 sequence: CASSLRDRPLF. CDR3 DNA sequence: TGTGCCAGCAGCCTCCGGGACAGGCCGTTATTC.

This clone was detected ten times or more. The chain combines TRBV2 with TRBJ2-1; 10 bases map to TRBD2. Germline CDR1 is SNHLY and CDR2 is FYNNEI. This CDR3 comprises 15 residues. After removal of 6 bases from V and 4 bases from J, the junction contained 6 bases not matched to a gene. The CDR3 is CASRPLAGVYNEQFF. The CDR3 coding sequence is TGTGCCAGCAGACCCCTAGCGGGAGTGTACAATGAGCAGTTCTTC.

The chain recombines TRBV28 with TRBJ1-1; tentatively, D is TRBD1 (5 bases). The CDR3 extends over 15 amino acids. Trimming stripped 6 bases from V and 0 bases from J, with 14 bases between. The germline V gene has CDR1 MDHEN and CDR2 SYDVKM. CDR3 in DNA: TGTGCCAGCAGCCACGGGGGAAGCATGAACACTGAAGCTTTCTTT. This sequence encodes CASSHGGSMNTEAFF.

This chain links TRBV27 with TRBJ2-1; D is uncertain. Between the trimmed V and J ends, which lost 0 bases and 8 bases, there was a span of 8 bases. This CDR3 is 13 amino acids long. The germline V gene encodes CDR1 MNHEY and CDR2 SMNVEV (reference sequence). CDR3 protein: CASSLSIWDEQFF. As DNA, the CDR3 is TGTGCCAGCAGTTTATCTATCTGGGATGAGCAGTTCTTC.

V gene TRBV25-1 combines with J gene TRBJ1-1; 8 nucleotides match TRBD1. The trim removed 7 bases at V and 0 bases at J, leaving 1 base unmatched. This CDR3 comprises 13 residues. From germline, CDR1 is MGHDK and CDR2 SYGVNS. DNA of the CDR3: TGTGCCAGCATGGACAGGGTGAACACTGAAGCTTTCTTT. Translated: CASMDRVNTEAFF. Full variable domain (remainder filled in from reference TRBV25-1 and TRBJ1-1): EADIYQTPRYLVIGTGKKITLECSQTMGHDKMYWYQQDPGMELHLIHYSYGVNSTEKGDLSSESTVSRIRTEHFPLTLESARPSHTSQYLCASMDRVNTEAFFGQGTRLTVV.

This clone has a count of ten or more. The chain combines TRBV25-1 with TRBJ2-7; TRBD1 aligns across 7 bases. The germline gives CDR1 MGHDK, CDR2 SYGVNS. Trimming removed 4 bases from V and 2 bases from J; junction bases left unmatched: 8. The CDR3 is 15 residues long. In DNA form, the CDR3 reads TGTGCCAGCAGTGTACAGGGGCGGCAAACCTACGAGCAGTACTTC. Its translation: CASSVQGRQTYEQYF.

The rearrangement joins TRBV11-2 to TRBJ1-5; TRBD1 agrees at 9 bases. V shed 5 bases, J shed 9 bases, and the junction held 5 bases outside the gene matches. Germline lookup yields CDR1 SGHAT and CDR2 FQNNGV. This CDR3 comprises 13 residues. The CDR3 nucleotides read TGTGCCAGCAGCAGCGACAGGGGGAGGCCCCAGCATTTT. Translated, it gives CASSSDRGRPQHF.

The chain recombines TRBV5-1 with TRBJ2-5; D is uncertain. The CDR3 length is 15 residues. V was pared by 0 bases and J by 5 bases, with 14 bases between. The germline gives CDR1 SGHRS, CDR2 YFSETQ. The CDR3 spells CASSLAGHNKETQYF. CDR3 in DNA: TGCGCCAGCAGCTTGGCCGGCCACAATAAGGAGACCCAGTACTTC.

This clone was found a few times. The chain uses TRBV28 and TRBJ1-4; 8 bases fit TRBD1. This CDR3 comprises 15 residues. Per the germline V gene, CDR1 is MDHEN and CDR2 is SYDVKM. With V trimmed by 4 bases and J by 7 bases, 8 bases remained unmatched. CDR3 sequence (DNA): TGTGCCAGCAGTTCTCAAACAGGGGGTGGTGAAAAACTGTTTTTT. The encoded protein is CASSSQTGGGEKLFF.

The chain is built from TRBV6-5 and TRBJ2-2; 7 bases fit TRBD2. The germline gives CDR1 MNHEY, CDR2 SVGAGI. This CDR3 has 15 residues. With V trimmed by 6 bases and J by 5 bases, 9 bases remained unmatched. The CDR3 is CASRDYPGGTGELFF. DNA for the CDR3: TGTGCCAGCAGAGACTATCCGGGGGGAACCGGGGAGCTGTTTTTT.

The gene calls are TRBV2 and TRBJ1-2; D is undetermined. Germline CDR1 reads SNHLY; CDR2 reads FYNNEI. The CDR3 spans 12 residues. The V gene lost 1 base and the J gene lost 8 bases, with 8 bases spanning the gap. The CDR3: CASSEDMGGYTF. For the CDR3, the DNA is TGTGCCAGCAGTGAAGACATGGGCGGCTACACCTTC.

The V call is TRBV27, the J call TRBJ1-6, with D possibly being TRBD1 (5 bases). Germline assignment: CDR1 MNHEY and CDR2 SMNVEV (reference sequence). Trimming removed 7 bases from V and 7 bases from J, with 11 bases in between. The CDR3 runs 13 residues. CDR3 DNA sequence: TGTGCCAGCACCGGGGCGCAGAATTCACCCCTCCACTTT. Translation: CASTGAQNSPLHF.